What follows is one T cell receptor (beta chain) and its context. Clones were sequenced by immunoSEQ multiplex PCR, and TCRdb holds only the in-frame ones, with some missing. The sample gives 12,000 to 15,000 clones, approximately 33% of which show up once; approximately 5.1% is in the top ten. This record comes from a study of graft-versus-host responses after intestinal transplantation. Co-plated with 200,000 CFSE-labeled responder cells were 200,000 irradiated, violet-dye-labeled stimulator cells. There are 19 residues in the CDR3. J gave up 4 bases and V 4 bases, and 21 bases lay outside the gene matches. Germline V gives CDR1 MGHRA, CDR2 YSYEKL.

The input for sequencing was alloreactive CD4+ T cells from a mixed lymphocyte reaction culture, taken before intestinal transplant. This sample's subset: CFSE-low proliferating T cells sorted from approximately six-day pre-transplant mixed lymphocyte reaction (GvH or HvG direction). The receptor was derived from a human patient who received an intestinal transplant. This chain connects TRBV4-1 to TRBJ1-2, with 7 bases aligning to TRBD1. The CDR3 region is CASSLSSSTGFVFIYGYTF. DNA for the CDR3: TGCGCCAGCAGCCTCTCGAGCTCGACAGGGTTTGTTTTTATCTATGGCTACACCTTC.